These T cell receptor beta chains were read from a single sample in a study of graft-versus-host responses after intestinal transplantation. This table comes from immunoSEQ multiplex PCR, and its TCRdb copy is limited to in-frame clones, with some not included. The data show 4,500 to 6,000 clones, with around 70% seen just once and around 40% held by the top ten. The material was PBMCs, obtained around 300 days after intestinal transplant. These TCRs come from a human patient who received an intestinal transplant, so some T cells may come from the graft donor. The CDR3 runs from the conserved cysteine through the conserved F or W. The D gene is left open where the match is weak.

J gene | V gene | D gene | CDR3 protein | CDR3 DNA
TRBJ2-3 | TRBV14 | NA | CASSDPFPGLSTDTQYF | TGTGCCAGCAGCGACCCCTTTCCGGGCCTTAGCACAGATACGCAGTATTTT